The 2 T cell receptor beta chains below were found in one sample sequenced in a study of blood T cell repertoires in COVID-19. Repertoires were generated with immunoSEQ multiplex PCR, while TCRdb's copy carries only in-frame clones and drops some. The sample lists 100,000 to 150,000 clones; roughly four fifths were seen once. Sample: peripheral blood. These receptors were taken from a human donor in a cohort sampled during active COVID-19.

The rearrangement links TRBV5-4 to TRBJ2-5; 9 bases align to TRBD1. Germline values: CDR1 SGHNT, CDR2 YYREEE (reference sequence). V lost 6 bases, J lost 1 base, and 1 base stayed unmatched. The CDR3 runs to 13 residues. In DNA, the CDR3 is TGTGCCAGCATGGGACAGGGCCAAGAGACCCAGTACTTC. It encodes CASMGQGQETQYF.

The chain recombines TRBV6-6 with TRBJ1-1; D remains unclear. The V gene lost 8 bases and the J gene lost 7 bases, with 8 bases spanning the gap. Germline V gene data show CDR1 as MNHNY and CDR2 as SVGAGI (reference sequence). CDR3 size: 10 residues. The CDR3 region is CASGSLEAFF. In DNA form, the CDR3 reads TGTGCCAGCGGTTCACTTGAAGCTTTCTTT.